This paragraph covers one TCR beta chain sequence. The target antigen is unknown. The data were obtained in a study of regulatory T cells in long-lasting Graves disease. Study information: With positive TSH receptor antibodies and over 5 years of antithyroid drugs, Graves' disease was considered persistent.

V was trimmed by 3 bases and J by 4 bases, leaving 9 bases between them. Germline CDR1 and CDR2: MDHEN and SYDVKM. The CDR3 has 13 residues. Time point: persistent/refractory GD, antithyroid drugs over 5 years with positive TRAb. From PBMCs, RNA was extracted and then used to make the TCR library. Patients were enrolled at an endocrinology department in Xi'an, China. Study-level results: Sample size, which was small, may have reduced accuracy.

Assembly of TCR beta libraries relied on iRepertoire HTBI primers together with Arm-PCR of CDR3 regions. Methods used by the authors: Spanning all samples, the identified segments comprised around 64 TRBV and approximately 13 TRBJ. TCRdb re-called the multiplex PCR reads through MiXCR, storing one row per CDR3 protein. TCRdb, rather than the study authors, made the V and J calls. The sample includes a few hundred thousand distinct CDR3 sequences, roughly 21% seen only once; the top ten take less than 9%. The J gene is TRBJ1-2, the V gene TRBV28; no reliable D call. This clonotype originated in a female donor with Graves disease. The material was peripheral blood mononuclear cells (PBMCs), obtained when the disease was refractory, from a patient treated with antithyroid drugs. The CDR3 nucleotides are TGTGCCAGCAGTTTCCCGGCGAGCTATGGCTACACCTTC. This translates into CASSFPASYGYTF.